This note documents a single T cell receptor (beta chain) sequence. Germline lookup yields CDR1 SSHAT and CDR2 FNYEAQ (reference sequence). The CDR3 extends over 16 amino acids. V lost 5 bases to trimming and J lost 0 bases, with 13 bases between them. This sample stems from a study of blood T cell repertoires in COVID-19. Libraries were prepared by immunoSEQ multiplex PCR; TCRdb keeps only in-frame clonotypes and omits some of them. The table records fewer than 250,000 clones, roughly 86% of them present only once. The chain couples TRBV7-7 to TRBJ1-4; no reliable D call. Sequences were obtained from peripheral blood. This TCR derives from a woman between 35 and 50 years old with acute or convalescent COVID-19. In DNA, the CDR3 is TGTGCCAGCAGCCCCGGTGTCCTTGCAACTAATGAAAAACTGTTTTTT. Encoded protein: CASSPGVLATNEKLFF.